This TCR beta chain comes out of a study of shared clonotypes between healthy human individuals. The naive CD8 fraction comprised CD45RO-negative cells positively selected for CCR7 and excluded terminally differentiated effector memory CD45RA+ cells. This CDR3 has 15 residues. V lost 7 bases and J 4 bases, leaving 17 bases between the germline ends. CDR1 SNHLY and CDR2 FYNNEI come from the germline V gene. Sequencing was performed with immunoSEQ multiplex PCR; in TCRdb, only in-frame clones are kept and a portion is missing. The repertoire holds 2 million to 2.5 million clones, about 92% seen once, with about 1.5% in the top ten. Study-wide findings and caveats: Incomplete sequencing of sorted subsets was indicated by rarefaction despite large depth.

On this clone itself: Its antigen is still unknown.

This receptor was obtained from a man younger than 30 in good health. Some clones in this sample may be carry-over from other donors' samples. The J gene is TRBJ2-1, the V gene TRBV2; D is perhaps TRBD1 or TRBD2 (5 bases each). Material: naive CD8+ T cells from PBMCs. DNA for the CDR3: TGTGCCAGCATGGAGCCCTCCTGGGGGTACAATGAGCAGTTCTTC. Amino acids: CASMEPSWGYNEQFF.